This TCR beta chain was obtained from a study of blood T cell repertoires in COVID-19. Turning to the study itself: COVID-19 samples collected from the United States, Italy and Spain covered acute and convalescent phases. In each case, the material was cDNA or gDNA derived from T cells, B-cell-depleted T cells, or PBMCs.

How the authors handled the data: Amplification from reference gene primers served as the basis for estimated nucleated cell counts. Measured with immunoSEQ multiplex PCR; TCRdb has only the in-frame clones, and not every one. That table gives V, J and clone size, and the DNA gave D and trimming. The sample includes roughly 200,000 clones, around 88% of them seen just once. With 2 bases clipped from V and 5 bases from J, the junction kept 6 bases outside the gene matches. The CDR3 covers 15 residues. The germline CDR1 and CDR2 sequences are MDHEN and SYDVKM. The rearrangement uses TRBV28 and TRBJ1-1, with 9 nucleotides matching TRBD1. The sequence was obtained from a man aged 18 to 29 with active or convalescent COVID-19. Material for sequencing was peripheral blood. CDR3 protein: CASSLPGQGPTEAFF. In DNA form, the CDR3 reads TGTGCCAGCAGTTTACCCGGACAGGGGCCAACTGAAGCTTTCTTT.